A few counts support the clone carrying this TCR beta chain. This sample was taken from a study of T cell responses to AZD1222 COVID-19 vaccine. Looked up from germline, CDR1 is KGHSH and CDR2 is LQKENI. There are 13 residues in the CDR3. Trimming left V 2 bases short and J 5 bases short, with 7 bases between. TCRdb keeps only in-frame clones here, not all; method: immunoSEQ multiplex PCR. The sample has more than 45,000 clones; roughly 84% are singletons. The sequence derives from an adult in good health. The specimen comprised peripheral blood, sampled on day 0 of AZD1222 vaccination. The chain is built from TRBV18 and TRBJ1-5; D is undetermined. Here the CDR3 DNA reads TGTGCCAGCTCACCATTGGAGGATCAGCCCCAGCATTTT. Translation gives CASSPLEDQPQHF. Full variable domain (remainder filled in from reference TRBV18 and TRBJ1-5): NAGVMQNPRHLVRRRGQEARLRCSPMKGHSHVYWYRQLPEEGLKFMVYLQKENIIDESGMPKERFSAEFPKEGPSILRIQQVVRGDSAAYFCASSPLEDQPQHFGDGTRLSIL.